Below are 17 T cell receptor beta chains sequenced from a single sample in a study of cytomegalovirus exposure and HLA in healthy donors. The PCR employed 60 Vbeta primers together with 13 Jbeta primers. Profiling relied on immunoSEQ multiplex PCR, and the TCRdb table lists in-frame clones only, not all of them. Of more than 45,000 clones in the sample, approximately 84% are singletons; the top ten hold about 3.1%. The sample taken for sequencing was PBMCs. The receptors stem from a man in his forties or fifties in good health and CMV-seronegative.

This clone has more than one count but fewer than ten. The chain is built from TRBV7-8 and TRBJ2-5, with TRBD1 as a possible D gene (5 bases). Looked up from germline, CDR1 is SGHVS and CDR2 is FQNEAQ. The CDR3 consists of 14 residues. The ends were cut back, 2 bases at V and 4 bases at J, with 11 bases in the middle. CDR3 DNA: TGTGCCAGCAGCTTACTAGGGGAAGGAGAGACCCAGTACTTC. It codes for CASSLLGEGETQYF.

This chain uses TRBV7-9 with TRBJ1-4; D not resolved. The germline V gene encodes CDR1 SEHNR and CDR2 FQNEAQ (reference sequence). The CDR3 is 15 residues long. V shed 1 base and J shed 0 bases, with 6 bases lying between them. As DNA, the CDR3 is TGTGCCAGCAGCTTAGTGGCAGCAACTAATGAAAAACTGTTTTTT. This encodes CASSLVAATNEKLFF.

V and J are TRBV4-2 and TRBJ1-5; TRBD1 aligns across 7 bases. Germline CDR1 reads LGHNA; CDR2 reads YNFKEQ. This CDR3 is 15 amino acids long. Unmatched junction bases numbered 8, after V lost 0 bases and J lost 9 bases. CDR3 residues: CASSQDQTGFRPQHF. The CDR3 DNA sequence: TGTGCCAGCAGCCAAGATCAGACAGGGTTTCGGCCCCAGCATTTT.

V and J are TRBV6-4 and TRBJ2-4; 9 nucleotides line up with TRBD1. J lost 3 bases, V lost 6 bases, and 15 bases had no gene match. The CDR3 extends over 18 amino acids. Germline V gives CDR1 MRHNA, CDR2 SNTAGT. The CDR3 DNA is TGTGCCAGCAGCAGAGAGACCTGGGACAGGGAAGGCAAAAACATTCAGTACTTC. Protein sequence: CASSRETWDREGKNIQYF.

This chain links TRBV27 with TRBJ2-5, with D tentatively TRBD2 (5 bases). The CDR3 totals 15 residues. V dropped 4 bases and J dropped 5 bases, with 17 bases sitting between them. Germline CDR1 reads MNHEY; CDR2 reads SMNVEV (reference sequence). CDR3 loop: CASSSAGRSRETQYF. In DNA form, the CDR3 reads TGTGCCAGCAGTTCCGCGGGTCGAAGTCGGGAGACCCAGTACTTC.

This chain links TRBV28 with TRBJ2-1; a weak D match, TRBD1 (6 bases). The CDR3 sequence is 16 residues long. Germline-derived CDR1 and CDR2 are MDHEN and SYDVKM. With 5 bases removed from V and 0 bases from J, the gap between germline ends came to 14 bases. The CDR3, as DNA: TGTGCCAGCAGTATCGCAGGGGTAAGCTCCTACAATGAGCAGTTCTTC. Protein product: CASSIAGVSSYNEQFF.

This clone occurred once. This chain joins TRBV5-1 and TRBJ1-5; TRBD1 matches 9 bases. In germline, CDR1 is SGHRS, CDR2 YFSETQ. The ends lost 2 bases at V and 4 bases at J; junction bases unmatched: 4. The CDR3 spans 15 residues. CDR3 residues: CASSFGQGPNQPQHF. CDR3 bases: TGCGCCAGCAGCTTCGGACAGGGGCCTAATCAGCCCCAGCATTTT.

This clone came up once. The V call is TRBV7-9, the J call TRBJ2-3; 9 bases map to TRBD1. This CDR3 region has 15 residues. Germline CDR1 is SEHNR and CDR2 is FQNEAQ (reference sequence). The trim removed 4 bases at V and 4 bases at J, leaving 6 bases unmatched. The CDR3 reads CASSSSGTGPDTQYF. CDR3 bases: TGTGCCAGCAGCTCCTCCGGGACAGGGCCAGATACGCAGTATTTT.

The table lists this clone with a count of one. As DNA, the CDR3 is TGTGCCAGCAGCTCGGGCTCCTACGAGCAGTACTTC. It encodes CASSSGSYEQYF. The chain couples TRBV28 to TRBJ2-7, with D hard to call. Germline V gene lookup returns CDR1 MDHEN and CDR2 SYDVKM. Trimming cost V 6 bases and J 0 bases, with 6 bases left between them. The CDR3 spans 12 residues.

V gene TRBV6-4 combines with J gene TRBJ2-3, with 7 bases lining up with TRBD2. Germline CDR1 reads MRHNA; CDR2 reads SNTAGT. CDR3 length: 14 amino acids. Trimming at V came to 10 bases and at J to 0 bases, leaving 7 bases not matched to a gene. The CDR3 region is CATRRDYSTDTQYF. The DNA for the CDR3 is TGTGCCACCCGACGGGACTACAGCACAGATACGCAGTATTTT.

The chain carries TRBV9 and TRBJ1-2; possible D gene TRBD1, 6 bases. The CDR3 covers 15 residues. Trimming removed 4 bases from V and 3 bases from J, with 16 bases in between. CDR1 and CDR2 from the germline V gene are SGDLS and YYNGEE. The CDR3 region is CASSSLGRGDYGYTF. CDR3 DNA sequence: TGTGCCAGCAGCAGCTTAGGGAGGGGGGACTATGGCTACACCTTC. The whole variable domain, remainder taken from reference TRBV9 and TRBJ1-2, is DSGVTQTPKHLITATGQRVTLRCSPRSGDLSVYWYQQSLDQGLQFLIQYYNGEERAKGNILERFSAQQFPDLHSELNLSSLELGDSALYFCASSSLGRGDYGYTFGSGTRLTVV.

As concerns this clone: Compared with germline, one end of the junction differs, possibly owing to a read error. The chain employs TRBV4-2 and TRBJ2-6; TRBD1 might be the D (5 bases). The CDR3 is 17 amino acids. Germline-derived CDR1 and CDR2 are LGHNA and YNFKEQ. For the CDR3, the DNA is TGTGCCAGCAGCCAGAGCGACAGCTTCTCTGGGACCAACGTCCTGACTTTC. As protein: CASSQSDSFSGTNVLTF.

This clone was recorded only once. The chain joins TRBV7-8 to TRBJ1-2; TRBD1 aligns across 8 bases. The CDR3 consists of 17 residues. Germline CDR1 SGHVS, CDR2 FQNEAQ. The V segment lost 3 bases and the J segment 1 base; nucleotides outside the gene matches: 10. The CDR3 bases are TGTGCCAGCAGCTTGGGGGACAGGCTGCCGAATAACTATGGCTACACCTTC. Translation: CASSLGDRLPNNYGYTF.

The chain uses TRBV5-8 and TRBJ2-7, with 10 bases aligning to TRBD2. Germline-derived CDR1 and CDR2 are SGHTS and YDEGEE. With 2 bases clipped from V and 4 bases from J, the junction kept 9 bases outside the gene matches. CDR3 length equals 16 residues. CDR3 region: CASSFNLAGGLYEQYF. The CDR3 DNA sequence: TGTGCCAGCAGCTTTAATTTAGCGGGGGGCCTTTACGAGCAGTACTTC.

The chain joins TRBV5-1 to TRBJ2-2; D is perhaps TRBD2 (5 bases). The CDR3 is 15 residues long. CDR1 is SGHRS, CDR2 YFSETQ, per germline. V gave up 4 bases and J gave up 0 bases, with 10 bases separating them. CDR3 DNA sequence: TGCGCCAGCAGCCGGTGGACTGCGAACACCGGGGAGCTGTTTTTT. It codes for CASSRWTANTGELFF.

J is TRBJ1-6 and V is TRBV15; 8 nucleotides line up with TRBD1. This CDR3 has 17 residues. Germline V gives CDR1 LNHNV, CDR2 YYDKDF (reference sequence). V shed 1 base and J 1 base; nucleotides not matched to a gene: 3. The CDR3 protein is CATSRVTGASYNSPLHF. The DNA of the CDR3 is TGTGCCACCAGCAGAGTGACAGGGGCGTCCTATAATTCACCCCTCCACTTT. The full variable domain, its missing parts supplied by reference TRBV15 and TRBJ1-6, is DAMVIQNPRYQVTQFGKPVTLSCSQTLNHNVMYWYQQKSSQAPKLLFHYYDKDFNNEADTPDNFQSRRPNTSFCFLDIRSPGLGDTAMYLCATSRVTGASYNSPLHFGNGTRLTVT.

CDR3 protein: CASSRRGSQETQYF. CDR3 sequence (DNA): TGTGCCAGCAGTCGTCGCGGGAGCCAAGAGACCCAGTACTTC. This sequence joins TRBV7-6 and TRBJ2-5; 7 positions match TRBD2. Germline loops: CDR1 SGHVS, CDR2 FNYEAQ. Trimming removed 6 bases from V and 1 base from J; junction bases left unmatched: 5. This CDR3 comprises 14 residues.